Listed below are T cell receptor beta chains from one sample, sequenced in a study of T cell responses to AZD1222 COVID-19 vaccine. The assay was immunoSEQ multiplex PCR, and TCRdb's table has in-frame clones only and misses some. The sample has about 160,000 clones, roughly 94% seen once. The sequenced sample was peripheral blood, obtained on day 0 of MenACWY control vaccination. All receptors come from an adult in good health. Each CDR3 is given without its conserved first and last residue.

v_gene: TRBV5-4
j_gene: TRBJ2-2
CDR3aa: ASSLGLAEVTGELF

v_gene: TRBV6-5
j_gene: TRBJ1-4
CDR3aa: ASSYSGSTNEKLF

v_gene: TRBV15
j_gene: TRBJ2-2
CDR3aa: ATSRDWGPGTGELF

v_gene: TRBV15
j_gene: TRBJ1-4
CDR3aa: ATSGEGNEKLF

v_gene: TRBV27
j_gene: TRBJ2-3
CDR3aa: ASSFSQRGPYTDTQY

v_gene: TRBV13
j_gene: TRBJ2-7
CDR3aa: ASSIQAGGPDEQY

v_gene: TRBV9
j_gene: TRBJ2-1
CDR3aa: ASSVGTGEGGVYNEQF

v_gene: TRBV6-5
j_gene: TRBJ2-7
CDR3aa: ASSWGVSYEQY

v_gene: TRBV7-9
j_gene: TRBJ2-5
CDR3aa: ASSLIGAEGPETQY

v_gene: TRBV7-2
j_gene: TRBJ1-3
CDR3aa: ASSLGLNSGNTIY

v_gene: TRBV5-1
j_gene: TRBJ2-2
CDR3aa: ASSFKRESTGELF

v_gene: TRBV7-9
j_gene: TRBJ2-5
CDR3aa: ASSLGEPGSQTQY

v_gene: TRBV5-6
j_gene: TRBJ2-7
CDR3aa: ASSLGRGSGEQY

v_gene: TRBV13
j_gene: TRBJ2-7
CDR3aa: ASSLTGTGSYEQY

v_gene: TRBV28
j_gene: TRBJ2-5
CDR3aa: ASSFRFGRGQTQETQY

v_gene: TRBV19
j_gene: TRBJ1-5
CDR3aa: ASTTSYSNQPQH

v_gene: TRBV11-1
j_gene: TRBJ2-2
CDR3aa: ASSLGFTGELF

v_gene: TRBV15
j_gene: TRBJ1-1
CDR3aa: ATSRGYRGVSQNTEAF

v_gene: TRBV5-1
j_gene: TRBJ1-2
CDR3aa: ASSLGQGNYGYT

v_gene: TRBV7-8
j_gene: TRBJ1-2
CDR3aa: ASSLVGGSNYGYT

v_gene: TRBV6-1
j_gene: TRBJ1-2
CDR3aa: ASSEGPYGYT

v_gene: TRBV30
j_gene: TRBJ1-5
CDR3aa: AWSVGSSQPQH

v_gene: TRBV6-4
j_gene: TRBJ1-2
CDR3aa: ASSQNLGTGHGYT

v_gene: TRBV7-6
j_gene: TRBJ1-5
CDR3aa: ASSLEDRGKPQH